This T cell receptor beta chain was documented in a study of T-cell reconstitution after alpha-beta-depleted transplantation in children. Preparation of the TCRbeta library involved a method that used unique molecular identifiers. Each CDR3 protein is one row after TCRdb ran MiXCR on the PCR reads. The repertoire holds some 200,000 distinct CDR3 sequences, with 8.5% to 10% as singletons. This clonotype was counted many times. Trimming left V 0 bases short and J 12 bases short, with 13 bases between. CDR1 SGHRS and CDR2 YFSETQ come from the germline V gene. This CDR3 has 12 residues. The sequences come from PBMCs from the stem cell graft donor, collected from the stem cell graft. The source is a human donor who donated a stem cell graft to a child with acute lymphoblastic leukemia. The rearrangement links TRBV5-1 to TRBJ2-7, with D perhaps TRBD2 (5 bases). CDR3 sequence reads: CASSLVGVESYF. The CDR3 DNA reads as TGCGCCAGCAGCTTGGTCGGGGTAGAGTCGTACTTC.